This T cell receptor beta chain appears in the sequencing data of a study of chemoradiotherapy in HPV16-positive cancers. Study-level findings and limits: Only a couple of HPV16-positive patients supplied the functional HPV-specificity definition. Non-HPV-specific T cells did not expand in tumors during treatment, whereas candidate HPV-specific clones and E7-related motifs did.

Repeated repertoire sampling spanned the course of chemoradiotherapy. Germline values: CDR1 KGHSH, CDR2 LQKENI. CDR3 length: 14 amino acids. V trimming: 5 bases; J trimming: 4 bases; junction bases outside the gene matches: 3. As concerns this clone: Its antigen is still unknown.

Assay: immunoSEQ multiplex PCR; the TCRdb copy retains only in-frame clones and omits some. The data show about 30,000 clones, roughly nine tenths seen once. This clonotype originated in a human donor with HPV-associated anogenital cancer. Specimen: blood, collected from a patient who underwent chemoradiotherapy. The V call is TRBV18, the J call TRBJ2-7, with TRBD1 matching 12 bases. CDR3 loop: CASSKGQGAYEQYF. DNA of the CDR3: TGTGCCAGCTCAAAGGGACAGGGGGCTTACGAGCAGTACTTC.